One and the same sample provided the 15 T cell receptor beta chains below, sequenced in a study of long-term antiretroviral therapy in people with HIV. They ran version v3.0 of the immunoSEQ assay at survey level. Here immunoSEQ multiplex PCR was the method, and the copy in TCRdb shows in-frame clones only, minus some. The sample comprises around 26,000 clones, about 80% of which are singletons, and about 5.1% rests with the top ten. Material: unsorted PBMCs, obtained 1.1 years before starting antiretroviral therapy. The source is a woman in her 30s with HIV.

The V and J genes are TRBV5-5 and TRBJ2-1, with D possibly TRBD2 on 5 matching bases. Per germline, CDR1 SGHKS and CDR2 YYEKEE (reference sequence). V dropped 4 bases and J dropped 1 base, with 15 bases sitting between them. The length of the CDR3 is 16 residues. CDR3 nucleotides: TGTGCCAGCAGCCCAGGAGGTATGATTTCCTACAATGAGCAGTTCTTC. Its translation is CASSPGGMISYNEQFF. The whole variable domain, filled in from reference TRBV5-5 and TRBJ2-1, reads DAGVTQSPTHLIKTRGQQVTLRCSPISGHKSVSWYQQVLGQGPQFIFQYYEKEERGRGNFPDRFSARQFPNYSSELNVNALLLGDSALYLCASSPGGMISYNEQFFGPGTRLTVL.

This clone came up a few times. The chain links TRBV2 to TRBJ1-6, with D unresolved. Germline V gene sequence: CDR1 SNHLY, CDR2 FYNNEI. This CDR3 is 12 amino acids long. The ends were cut back, 7 bases at V and 7 bases at J, with 8 bases in the middle. The CDR3 region has the DNA TGTGCCAGCAACCGCGACAATTCACCCCTCCACTTT. Amino acids: CASNRDNSPLHF.

The rearrangement uses TRBV9 and TRBJ1-1, with 8 bases matching TRBD1. The CDR3 is made up of 14 amino acids. Germline-derived CDR1 and CDR2 are SGDLS and YYNGEE. With V trimmed by 3 bases and J by 6 bases, 7 bases remained unmatched. CDR3 region: CASSGAGGDPEAFF. The CDR3 coding sequence is TGTGCCAGCAGCGGAGCAGGGGGCGACCCTGAAGCTTTCTTT.

The gene calls are TRBV5-6 and TRBJ1-5; 8 nucleotides line up with TRBD1. Germline V lookup: CDR1 SGHDT, CDR2 YYEEEE. The CDR3 runs 14 residues. The ends lost 3 bases at V and 7 bases at J; junction bases unmatched: 6. CDR3 DNA sequence: TGTGCCAGCAGCTCGCAACAGGGGGTACAGCCCCAGCATTTT. Its translation: CASSSQQGVQPQHF. The full variable domain, its missing parts supplied by reference TRBV5-6 and TRBJ1-5, is DAGVTQSPTHLIKTRGQQVTLRCSPKSGHDTVSWYQQALGQGPQFIFQYYEEEERQRGNFPDRFSGHQFPNYSSELNVNALLLGDSALYLCASSSQQGVQPQHFGDGTRLSIL.

The chain couples TRBV9 to TRBJ2-1; unclear D gene. This CDR3 region has 16 residues. Per germline, CDR1 SGDLS and CDR2 YYNGEE. V dropped 0 bases and J dropped 6 bases, with 16 bases sitting between them. This CDR3 reads CASSVAGGSLVNEQFF. The CDR3 DNA is TGTGCCAGCAGCGTAGCCGGCGGCTCGTTAGTCAATGAGCAGTTCTTC.

The chain couples TRBV2 to TRBJ1-2, with D uncertain. The CDR3 has 13 amino acids. Germline CDR1 reads SNHLY; CDR2 reads FYNNEI. The V and J ends lost 4 bases and 4 bases respectively, with 10 bases between them. CDR3 loop: CASSVSEGYGYTF. CDR3 DNA: TGTGCCAGCAGTGTTTCGGAGGGCTATGGCTACACCTTC.

The chain is built from TRBV11-2 and TRBJ1-6; no clear D gene. There are 13 residues in the CDR3. V was cut by 0 bases and J by 9 bases, with 6 bases left in between. The germline V gene has CDR1 SGHAT and CDR2 FQNNGV. DNA for the CDR3: TGTGCCAGCAGCTTAGATCCGTTTTCACCCCTCCACTTT. Protein: CASSLDPFSPLHF.

This clone was found a few times. The genes are TRBV7-3 and TRBJ2-2; possible D gene TRBD1, 6 bases. V was clipped by 3 bases and J by 5 bases, with 19 bases between them. Germline V gives CDR1 SGHTA, CDR2 FQGTGA. The CDR3 totals 17 residues. As DNA, the CDR3 is TGTGCCAGCAGCTTCACAGGGTTTGCTAGTGGAACCGGGGAGCTGTTTTTT. As protein: CASSFTGFASGTGELFF.

The chain uses TRBV5-5 and TRBJ2-5; 7 bases line up with TRBD2. Germline values: CDR1 SGHKS, CDR2 YYEKEE (reference sequence). Trimming at V came to 2 bases and at J to 4 bases, leaving 5 bases not matched to a gene. The CDR3 loop spans 14 amino acids. CDR3 sequence (DNA): TGTGCCAGCAGCTTCGCGCCGGGGGGAGAGACCCAGTACTTC. This codes for CASSFAPGGETQYF. Based on the CDR3 plus reference TRBV5-5 and TRBJ2-5, the full variable domain is DAGVTQSPTHLIKTRGQQVTLRCSPISGHKSVSWYQQVLGQGPQFIFQYYEKEERGRGNFPDRFSARQFPNYSSELNVNALLLGDSALYLCASSFAPGGETQYFGPGTRLLVL.

This sequence joins TRBV9 and TRBJ1-3; D is uncertain. The length of the CDR3 is 15 residues. In germline, CDR1 is SGDLS, CDR2 YYNGEE. V was pared by 0 bases and J by 4 bases, with 11 bases between. The CDR3 region is CASSVARGKGNTIYF. Written as DNA, the CDR3 is TGTGCCAGCAGCGTAGCCCGAGGGAAAGGAAACACCATATATTTT.

The chain links TRBV30 to TRBJ1-1; a weak D match, TRBD1 (6 bases). The germline V and J ends were trimmed by 2 bases and 1 base, with 8 bases remaining between them. Germline lookup yields CDR1 GTSNPN and CDR2 SVGIG (reference sequence). This CDR3 region has 13 residues. In DNA form, the CDR3 reads TGTGCCTGGAGTACAGGGAAGAACACTGAAGCTTTCTTT. Its protein product is CAWSTGKNTEAFF.

The J gene is TRBJ1-5, the V gene TRBV5-5; no definite D call. This CDR3 has 17 residues. The germline CDR1 and CDR2 sequences are SGHKS and YYEKEE (reference sequence). V lost 4 bases to trimming and J lost 1 base, with 18 bases between them. The CDR3 bases are TGTGCCAGCAGCCCGAACCGGGCCCCAGACAGCAATCAGCCCCAGCATTTT. Its protein product is CASSPNRAPDSNQPQHF.

V usage is TRBV6-5 and J usage is TRBJ1-6, with D tentatively TRBD1 (5 bases). This CDR3 is 14 amino acids long. Germline CDR1 and CDR2: MNHEY and SVGAGI. V gave up 7 bases and J gave up 7 bases, with 14 bases separating them. The CDR3: CASTEGRTNSPLHF. The DNA of the CDR3 is TGTGCCAGCACTGAGGGACGTACCAATTCACCCCTCCACTTT.

Only one count was recorded for this clone. The J gene is TRBJ2-5, the V gene TRBV19; 7 bases are shared with TRBD2. V shed 5 bases, J shed 4 bases, and the junction held 7 bases outside the gene matches. This CDR3 spans 14 amino acids. Germline V gene data show CDR1 as LNHDA and CDR2 as SQIVND (reference sequence). DNA for the CDR3: TGTGCCAGTAGTTGGGAGGGGTCAGGAGAGACCCAGTACTTC. Translating it yields CASSWEGSGETQYF.

This clone turned up a few times. J is TRBJ1-5 and V is TRBV29-1; no clear D gene. Trimming removed 3 bases from V and 9 bases from J, with 6 bases in between. Per germline, CDR1 SQVTM and CDR2 ANQGSEA. This CDR3 is built from 10 residues. The CDR3, as DNA: TGCAGCGTTGATGTGCGGCCCCAGCATTTT. Its translation is CSVDVRPQHF.